Sequencing of this T cell receptor beta chain was carried out in a study of brain T cells in children with intractable seizures (dated by TCRdb to the early 2020s). Looking at the study overall: Resected brain tissue from some 53 pediatric epilepsy surgery cases was initially screened for immune gene transcripts with a NanoString immunology panel. Among the approximately twelve selected surgery cases, pre-surgery blood was additionally sequenced for eight, leaving four cases with brain tissue only. What the study reported, not specific to this receptor: Viral specificity was inferred only from CDR3 sequence similarity, and patients' HCMV serostatus was unknown. Because pre- and post-surgery blood were sequenced to different depths, clones absent from the pre-surgery sample may reflect undersampling.

CDR1 is given as SGHNT and CDR2 as YYREEE, both from the germline V gene (reference sequence). At the junction V is shortened by 0 bases and J by 0 bases, with 13 bases in between. Spanning cysteine to phenylalanine, the CDR3 consists of 17 amino acids. Here the CDR3 DNA is all that survives: 51 bases in frame from base 1. The time point label, as the study defines it: blood from clinic visit 5 months post-surgery; TSC patient then seizure free. The surgery cases showing the highest brain T cell transcript signatures were chosen for TCR beta chain sequencing of brain tissue and, when available, of blood. Patients had been treated with at least one anti-epileptic drug before surgery. TCR-sequenced patients were children with drug-resistant epilepsy due to tuberous sclerosis complex, focal cortical dysplasia, Rasmussen encephalitis or hemimegalencephaly. The Monarch genomic DNA purification kit was used to extract bulk genomic DNA from unsorted brain tissue and from whole blood.

TCR beta chain sequences were generated from genomic DNA using the immunoSEQ assay. The original pipeline was this. Any CDR3 sequence that did not begin with the conserved framework cysteine at position 104 was removed by hand. To get clonality, the normalized Shannon's Diversity Index was subtracted from one, giving values from 0 (maximal diversity) to 1 (oligoclonal). Chi-squared comparison-of-proportions tests were used to check whether the frequency of the same CDR3 differed between samples, for example brain versus blood. Public clonotypes were found through immuneACCESS searches, while the VDJdb browser was used to judge similarity to known antiviral clonotypes. This immuneACCESS table, as held by TCRdb, lists in-frame sequences with V and J called but not all clones. Of the missing ones, under half trace to an unresolved V gene in checked studies; the others have no known cause. That table furnishes V, J and clone size, whereas the DNA furnished D and trimming. The table for this sample lists 340,000 or so clones; over 90% of them were counted only once. The ten biggest clones cover under 7% of the sample.

On this clone itself: This receptor's antigen is unknown. One base away there is no much larger clone; base qualities are not given.

The receptor comes from a boy under two years old with tuberous sclerosis and intractable seizures. The chain is assembled from TRBV5-4 and TRBJ2-1; confidence is insufficient to name the D gene. Here the sequenced sample was peripheral blood, taken roughly 5 months after surgery. The nucleotides read TGTGCCAGCAGCTTGGAGATTGGCGGTCACTCCTACAATGAGCAGTTCTTC. This is translated as CASSLEIGGHSYNEQFF.